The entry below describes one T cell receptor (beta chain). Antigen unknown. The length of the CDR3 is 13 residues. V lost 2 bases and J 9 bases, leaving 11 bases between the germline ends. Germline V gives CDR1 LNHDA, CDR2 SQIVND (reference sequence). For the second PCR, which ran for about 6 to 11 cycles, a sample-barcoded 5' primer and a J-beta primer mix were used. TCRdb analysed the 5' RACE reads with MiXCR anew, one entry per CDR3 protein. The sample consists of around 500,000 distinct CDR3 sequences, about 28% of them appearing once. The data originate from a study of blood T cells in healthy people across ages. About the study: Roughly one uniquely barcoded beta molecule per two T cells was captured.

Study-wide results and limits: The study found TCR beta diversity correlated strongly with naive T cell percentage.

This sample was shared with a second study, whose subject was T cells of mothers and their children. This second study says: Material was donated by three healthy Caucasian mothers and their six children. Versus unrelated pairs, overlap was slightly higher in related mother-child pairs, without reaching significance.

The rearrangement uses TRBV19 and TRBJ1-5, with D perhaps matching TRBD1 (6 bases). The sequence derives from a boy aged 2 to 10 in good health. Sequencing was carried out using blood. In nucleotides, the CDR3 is TGTGCCAGTAGTATAACAGGGCAAGGGCCCCAGCATTTT. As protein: CASSITGQGPQHF.